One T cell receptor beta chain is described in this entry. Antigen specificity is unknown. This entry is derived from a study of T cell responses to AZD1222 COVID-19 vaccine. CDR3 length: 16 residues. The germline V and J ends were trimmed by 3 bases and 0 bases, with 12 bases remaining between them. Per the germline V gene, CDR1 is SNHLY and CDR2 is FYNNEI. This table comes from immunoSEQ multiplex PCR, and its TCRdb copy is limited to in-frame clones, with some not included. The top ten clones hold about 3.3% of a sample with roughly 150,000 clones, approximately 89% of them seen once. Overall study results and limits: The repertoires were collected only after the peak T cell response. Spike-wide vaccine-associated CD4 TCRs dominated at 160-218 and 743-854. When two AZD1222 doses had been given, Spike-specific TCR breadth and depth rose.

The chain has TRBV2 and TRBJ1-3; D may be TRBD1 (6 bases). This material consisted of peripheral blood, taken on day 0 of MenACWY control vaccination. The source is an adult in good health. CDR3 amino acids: CASSDGTLYSGNTIYF. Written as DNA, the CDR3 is TGTGCCAGCAGTGACGGGACACTTTACTCTGGAAACACCATATATTTT.